The 8 T cell receptor beta chains below all came from one sample that was sequenced in a study of T cells after yellow fever vaccination. TCRdb ran MiXCR on the 5' RACE reads and lists one entry per CDR3 protein. The table lists about 96,000 distinct CDR3 sequences, 8.9% of them singletons. Sequences were derived from CD8+ T cells not binding an NS4B(214-222) dextramer, sorted from PBMCs, sampled roughly 15 days after the first yellow fever vaccination. These receptors were obtained from a man aged 18 to 29 who received the YFV17D yellow fever vaccine.

The gene calls are TRBV3-1 and TRBJ2-3; D not certain. Germline V CDR1 and CDR2: LGHDT, YNNKEL (reference sequence). With 7 bases removed from V and 5 bases from J, the gap between germline ends came to 13 bases. The CDR3 spans 13 residues. CDR3 coding DNA: TGTGCCAGCACCTTCATACCAGGAGATACGCAGTATTTT. Protein sequence: CASTFIPGDTQYF.

The genes are TRBV6-5 and TRBJ2-7; D is ambiguous. The CDR3 extends over 12 amino acids. Germline loops: CDR1 MNHEY, CDR2 SVGAGI. Here the CDR3 reads CAIGRVAYEQYF. The CDR3 DNA is TGTGCAATCGGCCGGGTCGCCTACGAGCAGTACTTC.

The rearrangement joins TRBV5-1 to TRBJ1-1; tentatively, D is TRBD1 (5 bases). Per the germline V gene, CDR1 is SGHRS and CDR2 is YFSETQ. V lost 4 bases and J 3 bases, leaving 13 bases between the germline ends. The CDR3 length is 14 residues. The CDR3 protein is CASSPLGGYTEAFF. The CDR3 DNA is TGCGCCAGCAGCCCCCTTGGGGGGTACACTGAAGCTTTCTTT.

The sample holds many counts of this clonotype. The rearrangement uses TRBV2 and TRBJ2-7; D gene unclear. Between the trimmed V and J ends, which lost 5 bases and 4 bases, there was a span of 12 bases. The CDR3 is 13 amino acids. Germline V gene lookup returns CDR1 SNHLY and CDR2 FYNNEI. CDR3 loop: CASSSTGQYEQYV. CDR3 DNA sequence: TGTGCCAGCAGTTCCACCGGGCAGTACGAGCAGTACGTC.

This clonotype was counted a few times. The gene calls are TRBV20-1 and TRBJ2-1, with D unresolved. The CDR3 totals 13 residues. Trimming cost V 2 bases and J 1 base, with 6 bases left between them. Germline loops: CDR1 DFQATT, CDR2 SNEGSKA (reference sequence). The CDR3 reads CSARPVSYNEQFF. CDR3 DNA: TGCAGTGCTAGACCAGTGTCCTACAATGAGCAGTTCTTC.

The rearrangement links TRBV9 to TRBJ1-2; D is unresolved. CDR3 size: 16 residues. Germline CDR1 and CDR2: SGDLS and YYNGEE. Trimming removed 4 bases from V and 5 bases from J, with 21 bases in between. CDR3 protein: CASSHHRQDGEYGYTF. CDR3 coding DNA: TGTGCCAGCAGCCATCACCGGCAGGACGGCGAATATGGCTACACCTTC.

The rearrangement links TRBV7-9 to TRBJ2-1; D unclear. Germline CDR1 SEHNR, CDR2 FQNEAQ (reference sequence). The CDR3 covers 10 residues. The V and J ends lost 10 bases and 8 bases respectively, with 9 bases between them. For the CDR3, the DNA is TGTGCCATCCGATCTGATGAGCAGTTCTTC. Translating gives CAIRSDEQFF.

The J gene is TRBJ1-6, the V gene TRBV25-1; 7 positions match TRBD1. The CDR3 extends over 15 amino acids. With V trimmed by 4 bases and J by 9 bases, 9 bases remained unmatched. The V gene's germline CDR1 is MGHDK and CDR2 SYGVNS. The CDR3 DNA follows: TGTGCCAGCAGTGTGTCTTCAGGGGGAGGTTCACCCCTCCACTTT. It yields the protein CASSVSSGGGSPLHF.